What follows are 24 T cell receptor beta chains derived from one specimen sequenced in a study of blood T cell repertoires in COVID-19. The protocol was immunoSEQ multiplex PCR, while the TCRdb copy is restricted to in-frame clones and leaves out a portion. The table records about 96,000 clones, about 90% of them present only once. Sequenced: peripheral blood. The receptors shown here come from a human donor with COVID-19, enrolled during active disease. The donor label of this sample is uncertain.

The chain carries TRBV5-1 and TRBJ2-1, with 8 bases that match TRBD2. V was pared by 4 bases and J by 8 bases, with 8 bases of the junction left unmatched. Germline V gene lookup returns CDR1 SGHRS and CDR2 YFSETQ. This CDR3 spans 14 amino acids. CDR3 DNA: TGCGCCAGCAGCGTGACTAGCGCCGGCGATGAGCAGTTCTTC. Amino acid sequence: CASSVTSAGDEQFF.

The chain combines TRBV7-9 with TRBJ1-1; possible D gene TRBD1, 6 bases. Germline V lookup: CDR1 SEHNR, CDR2 FQNEAQ (reference sequence). Trimming cost V 4 bases and J 0 bases, with 9 bases left between them. This CDR3 contains 14 residues. The CDR3 region has the DNA TGTGCCAGCAGCTATTCAGGGGTGAACACTGAAGCTTTCTTT. This codes for CASSYSGVNTEAFF.

This CDR3 is CASSETGGTGELFF. CDR3 DNA: TGTGCCAGCAGTGAAACAGGGGGCACCGGGGAGCTGTTTTTT. V usage is TRBV2 and J usage is TRBJ2-2; TRBD1 agrees at 8 bases. In germline, CDR1 is SNHLY, CDR2 FYNNEI. The ends lost 2 bases at V and 4 bases at J; junction bases unmatched: 0. CDR3 length: 14 residues.

The rearrangement joins TRBV6-5 to TRBJ1-5; D call uncertain. The CDR3 consists of 13 residues. CDR1 MNHEY and CDR2 SVGAGI come from the germline V gene. V was pared by 6 bases and J by 2 bases, with 8 bases between. The CDR3 protein is CASRSVGNQPQHF. The DNA of the CDR3 is TGTGCCAGCAGGAGTGTCGGCAATCAGCCCCAGCATTTT.

This chain links TRBV21-1 with TRBJ2-1; the table names TRBD1, a call not compared with the DNA. TRBV21-1 is a listed pseudogene. The CDR3 extends over 18 amino acids. The DNA of the CDR3 is TGTGCCAGCAGCAAAATCAGGTACAGCCCAGGATTTTACAATGAGCAGTTCTTC. Translated: CASSKIRYSPGFYNEQFF.

This chain links TRBV28 with TRBJ1-2, with 10 positions matching TRBD1. The CDR3 length is 14 residues. The V gene end was trimmed by 3 bases and the J gene end by 8 bases; junction bases not matched to a gene: 6. Germline V gives CDR1 MDHEN, CDR2 SYDVKM. The CDR3 reads CASSLGQGTGGYTF. DNA for the CDR3: TGTGCCAGCAGTTTGGGACAGGGGACCGGAGGCTACACCTTC.

The rearrangement joins TRBV5-1 to TRBJ2-3; TRBD1 agrees at 7 bases. This CDR3 contains 12 residues. Germline CDR1 and CDR2: SGHRS and YFSETQ. Trimming at V came to 4 bases and at J to 9 bases, leaving 5 bases not matched to a gene. The CDR3 DNA reads TGCGCCAGCAGCCCCGGACAGGACACGCAGTATTTT. Translation gives CASSPGQDTQYF. Drawing the rest from reference TRBV5-1 and TRBJ2-3, the complete variable domain is KAGVTQTPRYLIKTRGQQVTLSCSPISGHRSVSWYQQTPGQGLQFLFEYFSETQRNKGNFPGRFSGRQFSNSRSEMNVSTLELGDSALYLCASSPGQDTQYFGPGTRLTVL.

The chain employs TRBV3-1 (or the pseudogene TRBV3-2) and TRBJ2-1; D is unclear. Trimming took off 0 bases at V and 4 bases at J, with 7 bases between the two ends. Germline CDR1 reads LGHDT; CDR2 reads YNNKEL (reference sequence). This CDR3 is 14 amino acids long. DNA of the CDR3: TGTGCCAGCAGCCAAGATCTTAGTTACAATGAGCAGTTCTTC. Its translation: CASSQDLSYNEQFF.

V gene TRBV5-4 combines with J gene TRBJ1-2; D is perhaps TRBD1 (6 bases). There are 16 residues in the CDR3. The germline V gene has CDR1 SGHNT and CDR2 YYREEE (reference sequence). V dropped 0 bases and J dropped 8 bases, with 20 bases sitting between them. In DNA form, the CDR3 reads TGTGCCAGCAGCTTGGGTGGGGGCGCTGAGCAACAGGGCTACACCTTC. Protein: CASSLGGGAEQQGYTF.

The chain recombines TRBV5-1 with TRBJ2-7; 8 positions agree with TRBD1. The CDR3 consists of 16 residues. CDR1 and CDR2 from the germline V gene are SGHRS and YFSETQ. The trim removed 0 bases at V and 1 base at J, leaving 6 bases unmatched. CDR3 in DNA: TGCGCCAGCAGCTTGGCGACAGGGGAACTATCCTACGAGCAGTACTTC. It yields the protein CASSLATGELSYEQYF.

The chain uses TRBV30 and TRBJ2-5; a weak D match, TRBD1 (6 bases). The germline gives CDR1 GTSNPN, CDR2 SVGIG (reference sequence). This CDR3 is 13 amino acids long. Trimming stripped 4 bases from V and 9 bases from J, with 18 bases between. The CDR3 sequence is CAWKNLAGESQYF. CDR3 coding DNA: TGTGCCTGGAAGAATTTGGCAGGGGAGTCCCAGTACTTC.

In this sample, this clone turned up many times. CDR3 bases: TGTGCCAGCAGTTGGACAGACTATGGCTACACCTTC. Encoded protein: CASSWTDYGYTF. The V gene is TRBV7-9, the J gene TRBJ1-2; perhaps TRBD1 as D (6 bases). The CDR3 has 12 residues. The V gene lost 6 bases and the J gene lost 3 bases, with 8 bases spanning the gap. From germline, CDR1 is SEHNR and CDR2 FQNEAQ (reference sequence).

V is TRBV27 and J is TRBJ2-3; 9 nucleotides agree with TRBD2. Germline CDR1 reads MNHEY; CDR2 reads SMNVEV (reference sequence). V lost 3 bases to trimming and J lost 5 bases; unmatched junction nucleotides: 6. There are 15 residues in the CDR3. The CDR3 spells CASSFQREVKDTQYF. In nucleotides, the CDR3 is TGTGCCAGCAGTTTCCAGCGGGAGGTTAAAGATACGCAGTATTTT.

This clone was recorded only once. The chain employs TRBV5-1 and TRBJ1-1, with 9 positions matching TRBD1. V was pared by 3 bases and J by 5 bases, with 5 bases of the junction left unmatched. Germline V gives CDR1 SGHRS, CDR2 YFSETQ. CDR3 length: 14 amino acids. Written as DNA, the CDR3 is TGCGCCAGCAGCTCGGACAGGGGAGGGACTGAAGCTTTCTTT. It translates to CASSSDRGGTEAFF. Looking up the rest from reference TRBV5-1 and TRBJ1-1 gives the full variable domain: KAGVTQTPRYLIKTRGQQVTLSCSPISGHRSVSWYQQTPGQGLQFLFEYFSETQRNKGNFPGRFSGRQFSNSRSEMNVSTLELGDSALYLCASSSDRGGTEAFFGQGTRLTVV.

The gene calls are TRBV27 and TRBJ2-7; 10 bases fit TRBD2. Germline V gene data show CDR1 as MNHEY and CDR2 as SMNVEV (reference sequence). The CDR3 loop spans 14 amino acids. The ends lost 6 bases at V and 9 bases at J; junction bases unmatched: 11. The CDR3 loop is CASRASGGGMVQYF. CDR3 sequence (DNA): TGTGCCAGCAGGGCTAGCGGGGGTGGTATGGTGCAGTACTTC.

The V gene is TRBV6-6, the J gene TRBJ2-7, with 7 bases aligning to TRBD2. This CDR3 is built from 17 residues. V was pared by 5 bases and J by 1 base, with 14 bases of the junction left unmatched. Germline CDR1 reads MNHNY; CDR2 reads SVGAGI (reference sequence). CDR3 loop: CASSRTGGGSGSYEQYF. CDR3 nucleotide sequence: TGTGCCAGCAGTCGAACAGGTGGGGGTAGCGGGTCCTACGAGCAGTACTTC.

This clone was recorded a few times. The V and J genes are TRBV11-3 and TRBJ2-7, with 14 bases matching TRBD2. Trimming at V came to 0 bases and at J to 3 bases, leaving 7 bases not matched to a gene. The CDR3 consists of 18 residues. CDR1 and CDR2 from the germline V gene are SGHNT and YENEEA. DNA of the CDR3: TGTGCCAGCAGCTTAGATCGACTAGCGGGAGGGAACCTCTACGAGCAGTACTTC. Protein product: CASSLDRLAGGNLYEQYF.

The chain has TRBV5-6 and TRBJ2-5; D gene ambiguous. V lost 0 bases and J 5 bases, leaving 11 bases between the germline ends. There are 14 residues in the CDR3. Germline CDR1 and CDR2: SGHDT and YYEEEE. For the CDR3, the DNA is TGTGCCAGCAGCTTGGCGCCCCCCAGTGAGACCCAGTACTTC. Translated, it gives CASSLAPPSETQYF. Filled out from reference TRBV5-6 and TRBJ2-5, the complete variable domain reads DAGVTQSPTHLIKTRGQQVTLRCSPKSGHDTVSWYQQALGQGPQFIFQYYEEEERQRGNFPDRFSGHQFPNYSSELNVNALLLGDSALYLCASSLAPPSETQYFGPGTRLLVL.

DNA for the CDR3: TGTGCCAGCAGCCAAGAAGGAGGGGCCCATCAGCCCCAGCATTTT. Encoded protein: CASSQEGGAHQPQHF. This chain uses TRBV3-1 (or the pseudogene TRBV3-2) with TRBJ1-5; TRBD1 might be the D (5 bases). Germline V lookup: CDR1 LGHDT, CDR2 YNNKEL (reference sequence). V lost 0 bases and J lost 5, with 11 bases in between. This CDR3 has 15 residues.

The genes are TRBV7-9 and TRBJ1-2; 9 bases fit TRBD1. V trimming: 3 bases; J trimming: 3 bases; junction bases outside the gene matches: 8. The CDR3 extends over 16 amino acids. Germline CDR1 reads SEHNR; CDR2 reads FQNEAQ (reference sequence). The DNA of the CDR3 is TGTGCCAGCAGCTTCGCCGGGACAGGGAAGTACTATGGCTACACCTTC. This translates into CASSFAGTGKYYGYTF.

The chain couples TRBV3-1 (or the pseudogene TRBV3-2) to TRBJ1-6, with no clear D. Germline CDR1 LGHDT, CDR2 YNNKEL (reference sequence). Trimming removed 4 bases from V and 6 bases from J, with 10 bases in between. The CDR3 extends over 14 amino acids. CDR3 bases: TGTGCCAGCAGCCCTCGGGCGGGTAATTCACCCCTCCACTTT. It is translated as CASSPRAGNSPLHF.

The J gene is TRBJ2-7, the V gene TRBV19; 12 nucleotides agree with TRBD2. This CDR3 region has 14 residues. Germline trimming cut 6 bases from V and 3 bases from J; bases unmatched to any gene: 3. From germline, CDR1 is LNHDA and CDR2 SQIVND (reference sequence). The CDR3 DNA is TGTGCCAGTAGCGGACTAGCGGGGAGCTACGAGCAGTACTTC. This codes for CASSGLAGSYEQYF. Using reference TRBV19 and TRBJ2-7 for the parts outside the CDR3, the full variable domain is DGGITQSPKYLFRKEGQNVTLSCEQNLNHDAMYWYRQDPGQGLRLIYYSQIVNDFQKGDIAEGYSVSREKKESFPLTVTSAQKNPTAFYLCASSGLAGSYEQYFGPGTRLTVT.

The chain uses TRBV6-5 and TRBJ1-2, with 8 bases matching TRBD1. V lost 0 bases and J lost 4; bases outside the gene matches: 7. The germline CDR1 and CDR2 sequences are MNHEY and SVGAGI. CDR3 length: 16 residues. DNA of the CDR3: TGTGCCAGCAGTTACTCCCAGGGGGCACGAAGCTATGGCTACACCTTC. Its protein is CASSYSQGARSYGYTF.

The chain recombines TRBV10-1 with TRBJ2-7; D not resolved. The CDR3 length is 15 residues. V was clipped by 0 bases and J by 2 bases, with 11 bases between them. The germline CDR1 and CDR2 sequences are WNHNN and SYGVQD (reference sequence). The CDR3 region has the DNA TGCGCCAGCAGTGAGTCCGGCCCAGGAACCTACGAGCAGTACTTC. It is translated as CASSESGPGTYEQYF.